This T cell receptor (beta chain) was sequenced for a study of blood T cell repertoires in COVID-19. The germline V gene has CDR1 LGHDT and CDR2 YNNKEL (reference sequence). Trimming removed 2 bases at V and 0 bases at J, with 9 bases between. This CDR3 comprises 15 residues. Measured with immunoSEQ multiplex PCR; TCRdb has only the in-frame clones, and not every one. The sample has 70,000 or so clones; roughly 87% are singletons. The specimen sequenced was peripheral blood. This sequence was found in a human donor in a cohort sampled during active COVID-19. The chain joins TRBV3-1 (or the pseudogene TRBV3-2) to TRBJ2-3; TRBD1 is a possible D gene (6 bases). DNA for the CDR3: TGTGCCAGCAGCCAACAGGGGCTAAGCACAGATACGCAGTATTTT. Its translation is CASSQQGLSTDTQYF.